This section outlines one T cell receptor (beta chain) sequence together with its context. Its antigen remains unknown. This sample stems from a study of beta chain features in type 1 diabetes. As for the study in general: Patients were similar to healthy donors in age and gender (as well as in cell yields).

TCRB transcripts that were expressed got sequenced, as all of the isolated RNA had been reverse transcribed. Profiling relied on immunoSEQ multiplex PCR, and the TCRdb table lists in-frame clones only, not all of them. The sample consists of roughly 38,000 clones, 65% to 70% of them appearing once. Study-level results: For Type 1 diabetes patients, all four CD4+ subsets carried TCRB CDR3s that were moderately but significantly shorter.

V dropped 3 bases and J dropped 2 bases, with 11 bases sitting between them. The CDR3 has 16 amino acids. Germline CDR1 is MGHDK and CDR2 is SYGVNS. One heparinised draw of blood, averaging roughly 120 mL, came from each donor. Cells sorted by CD45RO/CCR7/CD25/CD127/CD95/CD27 comprised CD4+ naive, central memory, regulatory and stem cell-like memory cells. Sequencing was carried out using Tregs from blood. The receptor's source is a man aged 30-40 years with type 1 diabetes. Some clones in this sample may be carry-over from other donors' samples. The V call is TRBV25-1, the J call TRBJ2-6; a weak D match, TRBD1 (5 bases). The CDR3 spells CASSDKGLAGANVLTF. DNA for the CDR3: TGTGCCAGCAGTGATAAGGGGCTGGCTGGGGCCAACGTCCTGACTTTC.